The present TCR beta chain was sequenced within a study of T cell repertoires in cytomegalovirus infection (dated by TCRdb to about 2019). Regarding the complete study: Donor HLA type was relevant to the analysis, because carriage of CMV infection together with the matching HLA type was indicated by public TCR beta signatures. Results and caveats for the whole study, not just this receptor: The ex vivo response was dominated by HLA-C-restricted CMV-specific TCR beta clonotypes, which also provided the single most frequent clonotype in two of eight donors. Cumulative frequency of public TCR beta family members discriminated carriers of CMV infection plus the relevant HLA type in this cohort and an independent roughly 330-donor cohort.

Turning to this clonotype: Its antigen has not been determined. The record has no base qualities; no much larger clone is one base away.

The CDR1 and CDR2 encoded by the germline V gene are SGHRS and YFSETQ. The V and J ends are trimmed by 0 bases and 0 bases, leaving 8 bases between them. The CDR3 numbers 15 residues from cysteine through phenylalanine. Of the read, only the CDR3 DNA is kept; its 45 bases are in frame from base 1. TCRdb shows the sequencer as Illumina HiSeq 1500. TCRdb cleaned the public reads at Q25 with fastp, built clones with MiXCR and kept in-frame beta chains. All rows with the same CDR3 protein become a single entry with the most common DNA and genes. This sample gives 300,000 to 450,000 distinct CDR3 sequences in total; 15% to 20% of them show up just once. The ten largest clones take up 8.5% to 10% of the sample.

The source is a human donor in good health (CMV status not recorded). Some clones in this sample may be carry-over from other donors' samples. The chain employs TRBV5-1 and TRBJ2-3; the D gene remains uncertain. Sequencing input: PBMCs. DNA sequence: TGCGCCAGCAGCTTGGCCAAGCCTAGCACAGATACGCAGTATTTT. It specifies CASSLAKPSTDTQYF.